The 16 T cell receptor beta chains below were found in one sample sequenced in a study of OX40 agonist ivuxolimab in advanced cancers. Assay: immunoSEQ multiplex PCR; the TCRdb copy retains only in-frame clones and omits some. This sample yields tens of thousands of clones, of which over 80% are seen a single time; approximately 30% belongs to the top ten. The specimen comprised CD4+ or CD8+ T cells sorted from blood, sampled in a trial of the OX40 agonist ivuxolimab. These receptors all stem from an adult with an advanced solid tumor such as melanoma, head and neck, liver or kidney cancer.

The rearrangement links TRBV19 to TRBJ1-5; a possible D gene is TRBD1 (6 bases). Germline values: CDR1 LNHDA, CDR2 SQIVND (reference sequence). V was trimmed by 2 bases and J by 8 bases, leaving 28 bases between them. This CDR3 has 19 residues. CDR3: CASSILPRTARESREPQHF. The CDR3 coding sequence is TGTGCCAGTAGTATATTGCCACGGACAGCCAGGGAGTCCAGGGAGCCCCAGCATTTT.

The table lists this clone with a few counts. CDR3 bases: TGTGCCAGCAGCTTAGCGTTCACGAACACTGAAGCTTTCTTT. It encodes CASSLAFTNTEAFF. The chain is built from TRBV7-8 and TRBJ1-1; D unresolved. Trimming cost V 0 bases and J 1 base, with 6 bases left between them. Germline V gene lookup returns CDR1 SGHVS and CDR2 FQNEAQ. The CDR3 is 14 amino acids.

The chain couples TRBV7-6 to TRBJ2-7; 12 bases line up with TRBD1. From germline, CDR1 is SGHVS and CDR2 FNYEAQ. V was pared by 2 bases and J by 5 bases, with 7 bases of the junction left unmatched. The CDR3 consists of 16 residues. Here the CDR3 reads CASSLRIGTGGHEQYF. CDR3 coding DNA: TGTGCCAGCAGCTTAAGGATCGGGACAGGGGGCCACGAGCAGTACTTC. Filled out from reference TRBV7-6 and TRBJ2-7, the complete variable domain reads GAGVSQSPRYKVTKRGQDVALRCDPISGHVSLYWYRQALGQGPEFLTYFNYEAQQDKSGLPNDRFSAERPEGSISTLTIQRTEQRDSAMYRCASSLRIGTGGHEQYFGPGTRLTVT.

The CDR3 loop reads CASSVAPYVGGSYEQYF. The CDR3 bases are TGTGCCAGCAGCGTAGCCCCCTATGTTGGGGGGTCCTACGAGCAGTACTTC. The chain couples TRBV9 to TRBJ2-7; D may be TRBD2 (6 bases). V was clipped by 0 bases and J by 1 base, with 17 bases between them. This CDR3 has 17 amino acids. Per the germline V gene, CDR1 is SGDLS and CDR2 is YYNGEE.

The chain has TRBV25-1 and TRBJ2-1, with D unresolved. The ends were cut back, 7 bases at V and 0 bases at J, with 16 bases in the middle. The CDR3 contains 16 residues. Germline CDR1 MGHDK, CDR2 SYGVNS. The CDR3 nucleotides are TGTGCCAGCACTCGAAGGAGCAGTGGCTCCTACAATGAGCAGTTCTTC. Its protein is CASTRRSSGSYNEQFF.

This chain uses TRBV6-1 with TRBJ1-5, with no clear D. V was shortened by 8 bases and J by 4 bases, with 12 bases between the two germline ends. Per the germline V gene, CDR1 is MNHNS and CDR2 is SASEGT. The CDR3 totals 13 residues. CDR3 sequence reads: CASVRRSNQPQHF. CDR3 nucleotide sequence: TGTGCCAGCGTCCGACGATCTAATCAGCCCCAGCATTTT.

V usage is TRBV7-2 and J usage is TRBJ2-7; 8 bases are shared with TRBD2. Germline V CDR1 and CDR2: SGHTA, FQGNSA. V shed 5 bases and J 0 bases; nucleotides not matched to a gene: 18. The length of the CDR3 is 19 residues. The CDR3 protein is CASSRAFGGASGPSYEQYF. The CDR3 DNA reads TGTGCCAGCAGCCGCGCTTTTGGAGGGGCTAGCGGGCCCTCCTACGAGCAGTACTTC.

This clone has just one count. The same CDR3 arises from other DNA sequences in this sample as well. The rearrangement uses TRBV7-2 and TRBJ2-5; weak D call: TRBD1 (6 bases). The CDR3 covers 14 residues. The V end lost 1 base, the J end lost 2 bases, and 8 bases lay between the germline ends. Germline lookup yields CDR1 SGHTA and CDR2 FQGNSA. CDR3 DNA: TGTGCCAGCAGCTTAGGAGGGGGACAAGAGACCCAGTACTTC. Its protein product is CASSLGGGQETQYF. The full variable domain, with the rest looked up from reference TRBV7-2 and TRBJ2-5, is GAGVSQSPSNKVTEKGKDVELRCDPISGHTALYWYRQSLGQGLEFLIYFQGNSAPDKSGLPSDRFSAERTGGSVSTLTIQRTQQEDSAVYLCASSLGGGQETQYFGPGTRLLVL.

This clone was seen just once. The chain combines TRBV7-9 with TRBJ1-3; D unresolved. The CDR3 has 18 amino acids. Between the trimmed V and J ends, which lost 1 base and 8 bases, there was a span of 24 bases. Germline V CDR1 and CDR2: SEHNR, FQNEAQ (reference sequence). CDR3 DNA: TGTGCCAGCAGCTTAGGACCGGGTGGCCACCGGTTGGATGACACCATATATTTT. As protein: CASSLGPGGHRLDDTIYF.

This clone has more than one count but fewer than ten. The genes are TRBV19 and TRBJ1-2, with D possibly being TRBD1 (5 bases). Trimming cost V 6 bases and J 4 bases, with 12 bases left between them. Germline CDR1 reads LNHDA; CDR2 reads SQIVND (reference sequence). This CDR3 spans 13 amino acids. The CDR3 DNA sequence: TGTGCCAGTAGACCCCTGGGGGGCTATGGCTACACCTTC. Its protein product is CASRPLGGYGYTF.

The V and J genes are TRBV13 and TRBJ2-5; 8 bases line up with TRBD1. V trimming: 6 bases; J trimming: 5 bases; junction bases outside the gene matches: 11. Germline V gives CDR1 PRHDT, CDR2 FYEKMQ (reference sequence). The CDR3 sequence is 15 residues long. The CDR3 is CASRDLQGGKETQYF. As DNA, the CDR3 is TGTGCCAGCAGGGACTTACAGGGGGGAAAGGAGACCCAGTACTTC. Complete variable domain (other parts from reference TRBV13 and TRBJ2-5): AAGVIQSPRHLIKEKRETATLKCYPIPRHDTVYWYQQGPGQDPQFLISFYEKMQSDKGSIPDRFSAQQFSDYHSELNMSSLELGDSALYFCASRDLQGGKETQYFGPGTRLLVL.

The chain is built from TRBV18 and TRBJ2-1; TRBD2 is a possible D gene (5 bases). CDR3 size: 15 residues. Germline CDR1 KGHSH, CDR2 LQKENI. V was trimmed by 3 bases and J by 4 bases, leaving 13 bases between them. As DNA, the CDR3 is TGTGCCAGCTCACCCCTAGGTACGGGGTACAATGAGCAGTTCTTC. Translating gives CASSPLGTGYNEQFF.

J is TRBJ2-7 and V is TRBV5-1, with D maybe TRBD1 (6 bases). With 0 bases removed from V and 2 bases from J, the gap between germline ends came to 9 bases. The CDR3 sequence is 14 residues long. Germline CDR1 SGHRS, CDR2 YFSETQ. The CDR3 loop reads CASSLGQDAYEQYF. CDR3 DNA: TGCGCCAGCAGCTTGGGACAGGACGCCTACGAGCAGTACTTC.

V gene TRBV10-2 combines with J gene TRBJ1-2; possible D gene TRBD1, 6 bases. The CDR3 length is 15 residues. The V gene lost 5 bases and the J gene lost 4 bases, with 17 bases spanning the gap. CDR1 and CDR2 (germline): WSHSY, SAAADI. This CDR3 reads CASSLNLQGTYGYTF. CDR3 nucleotide sequence: TGCGCCAGCAGTCTAAATCTGCAGGGGACCTATGGCTACACCTTC.

The V gene is TRBV27, the J gene TRBJ1-6; 8 nucleotides align to TRBD1. After removal of 5 bases from V and 5 bases from J, the junction contained 2 bases not matched to a gene. CDR3 length: 14 residues. The V gene's germline CDR1 is MNHEY and CDR2 SMNVEV (reference sequence). The CDR3 coding sequence is TGTGCCAGCAGTGGACAGGGCGATAATTCACCCCTCCACTTT. This encodes CASSGQGDNSPLHF.

The V call is TRBV19, the J call TRBJ2-1; 7 bases map to TRBD2. V was pared by 5 bases and J by 3 bases, with 4 bases of the junction left unmatched. CDR1 and CDR2 (germline): LNHDA, SQIVND (reference sequence). CDR3 length equals 14 residues. The CDR3 DNA follows: TGTGCCAGTAGTCTCCAGCGGGACTACAATGAGCAGTTCTTC. Amino acid sequence: CASSLQRDYNEQFF. Based on the CDR3 plus reference TRBV19 and TRBJ2-1, the full variable domain is DGGITQSPKYLFRKEGQNVTLSCEQNLNHDAMYWYRQDPGQGLRLIYYSQIVNDFQKGDIAEGYSVSREKKESFPLTVTSAQKNPTAFYLCASSLQRDYNEQFFGPGTRLTVL.